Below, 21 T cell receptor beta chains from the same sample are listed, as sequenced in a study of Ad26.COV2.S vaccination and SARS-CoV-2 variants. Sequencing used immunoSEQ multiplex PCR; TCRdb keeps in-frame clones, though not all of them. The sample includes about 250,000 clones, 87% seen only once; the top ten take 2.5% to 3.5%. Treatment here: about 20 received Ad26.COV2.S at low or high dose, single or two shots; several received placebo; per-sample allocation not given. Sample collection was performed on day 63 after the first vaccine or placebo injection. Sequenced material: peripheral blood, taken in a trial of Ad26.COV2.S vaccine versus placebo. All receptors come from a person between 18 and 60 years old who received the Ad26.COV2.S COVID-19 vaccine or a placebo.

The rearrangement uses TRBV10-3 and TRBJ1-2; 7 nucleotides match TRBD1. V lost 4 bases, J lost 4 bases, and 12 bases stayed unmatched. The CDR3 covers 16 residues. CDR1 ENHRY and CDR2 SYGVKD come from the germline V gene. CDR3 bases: TGTGCCATCAGTGTGCGGGACAGAGCCTCCTCCTATGGCTACACCTTC. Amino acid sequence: CAISVRDRASSYGYTF.

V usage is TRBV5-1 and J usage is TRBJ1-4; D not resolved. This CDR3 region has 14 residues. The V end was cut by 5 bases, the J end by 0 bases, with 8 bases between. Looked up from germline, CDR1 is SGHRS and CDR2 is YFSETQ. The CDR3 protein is CASRLTTTNEKLFF. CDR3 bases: TGCGCCAGCAGACTGACAACAACTAATGAAAAACTGTTTTTT.

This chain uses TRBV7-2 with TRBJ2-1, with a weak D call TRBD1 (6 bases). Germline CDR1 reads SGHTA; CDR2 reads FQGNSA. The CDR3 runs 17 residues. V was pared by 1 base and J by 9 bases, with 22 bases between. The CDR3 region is CASSLESGATRGAEQFF. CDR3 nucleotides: TGTGCCAGCAGCTTAGAGAGCGGCGCCACCAGGGGCGCTGAGCAGTTCTTC.

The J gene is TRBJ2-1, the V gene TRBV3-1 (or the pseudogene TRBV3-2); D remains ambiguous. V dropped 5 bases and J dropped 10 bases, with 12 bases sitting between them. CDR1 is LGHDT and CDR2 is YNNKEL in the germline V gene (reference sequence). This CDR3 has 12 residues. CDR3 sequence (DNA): TGTGCCAGCAGCTCGCTAGTCACCGAGCAGTTCTTC. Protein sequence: CASSSLVTEQFF.

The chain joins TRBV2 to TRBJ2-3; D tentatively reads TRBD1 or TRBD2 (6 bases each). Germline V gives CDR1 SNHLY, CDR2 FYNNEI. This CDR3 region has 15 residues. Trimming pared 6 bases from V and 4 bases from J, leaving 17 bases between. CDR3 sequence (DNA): TGTGCCAGCAGCCTGAGGGGGGTTCGGGCAGATACGCAGTATTTT. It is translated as CASSLRGVRADTQYF.

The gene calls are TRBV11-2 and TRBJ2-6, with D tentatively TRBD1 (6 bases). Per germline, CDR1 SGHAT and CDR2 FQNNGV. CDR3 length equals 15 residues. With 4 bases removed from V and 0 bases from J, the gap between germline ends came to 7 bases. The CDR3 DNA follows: TGTGCCAGCAGCTCGACAGGCTCTGGGGCCAACGTCCTGACTTTC. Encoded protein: CASSSTGSGANVLTF.

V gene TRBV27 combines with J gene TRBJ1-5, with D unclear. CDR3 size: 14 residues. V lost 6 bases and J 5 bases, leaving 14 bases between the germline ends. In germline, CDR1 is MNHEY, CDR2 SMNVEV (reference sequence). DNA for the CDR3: TGTGCCAGCAGGGATTCGCAGAGTTATCAGCCCCAGCATTTT. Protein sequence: CASRDSQSYQPQHF.

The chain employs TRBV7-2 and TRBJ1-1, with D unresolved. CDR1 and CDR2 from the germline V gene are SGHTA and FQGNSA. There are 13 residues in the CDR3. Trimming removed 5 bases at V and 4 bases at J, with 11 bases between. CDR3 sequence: CASSNTQATEAFF. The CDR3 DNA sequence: TGTGCCAGCAGCAACACACAAGCCACTGAAGCTTTCTTT.

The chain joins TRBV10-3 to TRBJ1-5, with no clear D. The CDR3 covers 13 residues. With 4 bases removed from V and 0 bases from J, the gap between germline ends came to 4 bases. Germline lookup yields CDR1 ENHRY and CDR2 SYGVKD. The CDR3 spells CAISAYSNQPQHF. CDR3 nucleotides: TGTGCCATCAGTGCCTATAGCAATCAGCCCCAGCATTTT.

The chain's CDR3 is CASSPDRASNTEAFF. The DNA of the CDR3 is TGTGCCAGCAGCCCTGACAGGGCTTCGAACACTGAAGCTTTCTTT. The chain carries TRBV7-3 and TRBJ1-1; 7 bases align to TRBD1. Germline assignment: CDR1 SGHTA and CDR2 FQGTGA. Trimming cost V 5 bases and J 1 base; bases outside gene matches: 7. The CDR3 runs 15 residues.

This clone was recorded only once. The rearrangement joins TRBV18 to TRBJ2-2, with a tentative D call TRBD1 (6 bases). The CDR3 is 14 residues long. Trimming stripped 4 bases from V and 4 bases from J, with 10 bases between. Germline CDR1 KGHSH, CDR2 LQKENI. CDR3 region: CASSLGHGTGELFF. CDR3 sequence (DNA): TGTGCCAGCTCACTGGGACATGGCACCGGGGAGCTGTTTTTT.

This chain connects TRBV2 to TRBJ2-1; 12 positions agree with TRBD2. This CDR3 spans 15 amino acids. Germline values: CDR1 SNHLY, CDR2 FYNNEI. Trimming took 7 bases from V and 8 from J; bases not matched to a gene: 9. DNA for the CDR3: TGTGCCAGCACCAAGACTAGCGGGAGAATGGATGAGCAGTTCTTC. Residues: CASTKTSGRMDEQFF.

CDR3 sequence reads: CATSRDRDAGRREQYF. The CDR3 DNA is TGTGCCACCAGCAGAGATCGAGACGCAGGGAGGCGCGAGCAGTACTTC. The chain links TRBV15 to TRBJ2-7; D might be TRBD2 (6 bases). Trimming stripped 0 bases from V and 6 bases from J, with 18 bases between. CDR1 and CDR2 (germline): LNHNV, YYDKDF (reference sequence). This CDR3 has 16 residues.

The CDR3: CASSPPRISGANVLTF. CDR3 nucleotides: TGTGCCAGCAGTCCACCGCGGATCTCTGGGGCCAACGTCCTGACTTTC. The chain links TRBV27 to TRBJ2-6; D unresolved. The CDR3 has 16 residues. V was shortened by 5 bases and J by 0 bases, with 11 bases between the two germline ends. The germline gives CDR1 MNHEY, CDR2 SMNVEV (reference sequence).

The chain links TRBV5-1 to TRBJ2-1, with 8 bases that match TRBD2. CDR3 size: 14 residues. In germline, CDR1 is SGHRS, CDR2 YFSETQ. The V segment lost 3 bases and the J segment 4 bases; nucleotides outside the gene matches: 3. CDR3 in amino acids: CASSYAGGYNEQFF. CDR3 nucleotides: TGCGCCAGCAGCTACGCGGGGGGATACAATGAGCAGTTCTTC.

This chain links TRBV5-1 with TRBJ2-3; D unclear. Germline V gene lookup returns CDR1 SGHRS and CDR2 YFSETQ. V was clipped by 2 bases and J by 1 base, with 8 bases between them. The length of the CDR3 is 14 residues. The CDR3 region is CASSFYRRTDTQYF. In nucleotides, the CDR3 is TGCGCCAGCAGCTTCTATCGGCGCACAGATACGCAGTATTTT.

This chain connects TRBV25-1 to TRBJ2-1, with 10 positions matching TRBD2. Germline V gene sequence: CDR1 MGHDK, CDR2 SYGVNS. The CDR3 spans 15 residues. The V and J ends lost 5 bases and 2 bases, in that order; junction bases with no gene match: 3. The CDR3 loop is CASSSSGGAYNEQFF. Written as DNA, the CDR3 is TGTGCCAGCAGTTCTAGCGGGGGAGCCTACAATGAGCAGTTCTTC.

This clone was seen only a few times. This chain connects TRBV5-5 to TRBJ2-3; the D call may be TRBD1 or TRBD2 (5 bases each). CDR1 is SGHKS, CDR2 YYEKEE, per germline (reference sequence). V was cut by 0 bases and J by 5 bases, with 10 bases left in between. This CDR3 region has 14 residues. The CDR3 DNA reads TGTGCCAGCAGCTTGGGCACAGGAGGAGATACGCAGTATTTT. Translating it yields CASSLGTGGDTQYF.

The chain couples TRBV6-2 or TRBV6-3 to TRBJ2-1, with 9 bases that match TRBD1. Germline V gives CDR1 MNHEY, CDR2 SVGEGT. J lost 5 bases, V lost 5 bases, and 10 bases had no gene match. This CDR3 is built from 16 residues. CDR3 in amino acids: CASSHLKGQGNNEQFF. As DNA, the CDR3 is TGTGCCAGCAGTCATCTTAAGGGACAGGGTAACAATGAGCAGTTCTTC.

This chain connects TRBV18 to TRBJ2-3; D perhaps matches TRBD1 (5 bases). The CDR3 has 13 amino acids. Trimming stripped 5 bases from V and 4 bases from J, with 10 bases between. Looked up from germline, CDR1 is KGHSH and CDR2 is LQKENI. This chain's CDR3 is CASSLDKPDTQYF. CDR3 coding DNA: TGTGCCAGCTCATTGGACAAGCCAGATACGCAGTATTTT.

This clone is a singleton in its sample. CDR3 nucleotides: TGTGCCAGCAGCAGCATAGCGGACCCCTACGAGCAGTACGTC. Amino acids: CASSSIADPYEQYV. The chain couples TRBV5-4 to TRBJ2-7; perhaps TRBD2 as D (6 bases). This CDR3 is 14 amino acids long. V was clipped by 4 bases and J by 2 bases, with 13 bases between them. In germline, CDR1 is SGHNT, CDR2 YYREEE (reference sequence).